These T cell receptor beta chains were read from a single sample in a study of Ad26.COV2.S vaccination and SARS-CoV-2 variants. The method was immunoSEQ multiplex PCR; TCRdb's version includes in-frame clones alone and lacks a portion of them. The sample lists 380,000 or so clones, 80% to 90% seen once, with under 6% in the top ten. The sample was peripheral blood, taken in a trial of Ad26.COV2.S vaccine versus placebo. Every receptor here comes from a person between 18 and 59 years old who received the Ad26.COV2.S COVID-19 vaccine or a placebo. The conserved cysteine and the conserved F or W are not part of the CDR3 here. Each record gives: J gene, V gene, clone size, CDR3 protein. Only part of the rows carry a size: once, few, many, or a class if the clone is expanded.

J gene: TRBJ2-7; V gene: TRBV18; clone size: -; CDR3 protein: ASSFGLAAYEQY
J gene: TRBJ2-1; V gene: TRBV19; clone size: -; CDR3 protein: ASSITGDVNYNEQF
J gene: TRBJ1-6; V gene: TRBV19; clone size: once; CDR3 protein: ASTTRTGGGSPLH
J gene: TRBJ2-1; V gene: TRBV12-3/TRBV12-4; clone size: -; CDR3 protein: ASSRASEEEQF
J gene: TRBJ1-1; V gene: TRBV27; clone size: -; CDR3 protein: ASSLVGAGGTEAF
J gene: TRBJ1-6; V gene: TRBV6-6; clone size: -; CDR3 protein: ASSPGVRISPLH
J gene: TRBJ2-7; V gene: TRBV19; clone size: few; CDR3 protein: ASSLSGRGIYEQY
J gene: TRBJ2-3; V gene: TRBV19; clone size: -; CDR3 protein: ASSRHFLDRASGGPKDTQY
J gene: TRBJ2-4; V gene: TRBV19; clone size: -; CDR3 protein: ASSMGSGMDENIQY
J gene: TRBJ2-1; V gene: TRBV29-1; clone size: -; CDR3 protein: SVEEEAGYNEQF
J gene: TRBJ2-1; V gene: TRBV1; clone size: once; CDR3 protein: TSSQRTSGRTSSYNEQF
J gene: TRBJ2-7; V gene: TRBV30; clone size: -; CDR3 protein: AWSHPVAYEQY
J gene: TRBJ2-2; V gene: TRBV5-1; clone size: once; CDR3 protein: ASSSGHTTNTGELF
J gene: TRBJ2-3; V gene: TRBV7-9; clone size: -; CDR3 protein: ASSPAGGVGADTQY
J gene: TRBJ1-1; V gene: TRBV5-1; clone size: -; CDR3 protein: ASRGGAGTSNTEAF
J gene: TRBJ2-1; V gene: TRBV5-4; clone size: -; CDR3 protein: ASSLLVGSGGHEQF
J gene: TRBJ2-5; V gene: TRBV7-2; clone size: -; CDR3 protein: ASSLGAGGTQETQY
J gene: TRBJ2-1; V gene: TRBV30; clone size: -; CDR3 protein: AWRLGWGGDEQF
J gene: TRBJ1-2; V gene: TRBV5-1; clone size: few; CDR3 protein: ASRATDGYT
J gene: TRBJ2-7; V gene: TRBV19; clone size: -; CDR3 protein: ASSRGLAGYEQY
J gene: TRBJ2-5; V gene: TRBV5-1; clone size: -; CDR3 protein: ASSYGSRDRSQETQY
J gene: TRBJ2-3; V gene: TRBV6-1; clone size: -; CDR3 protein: ASSQQGGGADTQY
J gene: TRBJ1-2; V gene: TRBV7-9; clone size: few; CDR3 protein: ASSLKGGYGYT
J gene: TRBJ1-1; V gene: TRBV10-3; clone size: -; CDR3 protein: AISESTRQGNTEAF
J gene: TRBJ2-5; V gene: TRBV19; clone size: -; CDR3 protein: ASSYRGGSGEETQY
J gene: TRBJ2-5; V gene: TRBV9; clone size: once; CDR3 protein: ASSPHLGGETQY
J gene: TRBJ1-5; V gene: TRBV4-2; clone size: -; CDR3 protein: ASSQINPGQNSNQPQH
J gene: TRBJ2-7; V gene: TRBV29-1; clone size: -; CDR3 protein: SVEQGQYEQY
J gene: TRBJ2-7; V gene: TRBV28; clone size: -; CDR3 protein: ASSFNLAGEDLYEQY
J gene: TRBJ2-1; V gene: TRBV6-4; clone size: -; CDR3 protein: ASSPQGSSYNEQF
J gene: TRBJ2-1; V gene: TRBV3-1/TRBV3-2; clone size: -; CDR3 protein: ASSQDFADDYNEQF
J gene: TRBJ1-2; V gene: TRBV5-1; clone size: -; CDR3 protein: ASSLAGQDNGYT
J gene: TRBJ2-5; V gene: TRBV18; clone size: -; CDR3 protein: ASSRDRGHYQETQY
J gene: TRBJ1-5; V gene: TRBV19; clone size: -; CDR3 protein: ASSTNQGQQQPQH
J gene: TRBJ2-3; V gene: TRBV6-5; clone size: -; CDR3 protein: ASRLRGTDTQY
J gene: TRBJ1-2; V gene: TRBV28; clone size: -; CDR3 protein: ASTTPGTSGYT
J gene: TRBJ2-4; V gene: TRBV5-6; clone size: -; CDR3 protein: ASSLTAITKNIQY
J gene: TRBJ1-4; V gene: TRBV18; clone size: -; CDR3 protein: ASSPGTKDEKLF
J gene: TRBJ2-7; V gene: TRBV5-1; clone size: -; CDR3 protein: ASSLGTATQGYEQY
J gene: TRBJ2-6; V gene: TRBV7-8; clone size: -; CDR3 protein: ASSSNRGNMGGAGANVLT
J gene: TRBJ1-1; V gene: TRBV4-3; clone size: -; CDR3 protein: ASSQDGSLNTEAF
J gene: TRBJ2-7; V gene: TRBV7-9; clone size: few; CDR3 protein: ASRHGPDAEQY
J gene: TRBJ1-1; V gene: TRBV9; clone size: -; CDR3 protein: ASSFTGNTEAF
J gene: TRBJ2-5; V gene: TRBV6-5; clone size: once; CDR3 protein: ASGGGQETQY
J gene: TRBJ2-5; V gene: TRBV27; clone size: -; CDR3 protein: ASSLFAQQETQY
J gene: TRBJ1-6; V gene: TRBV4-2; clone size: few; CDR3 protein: ASSQASGIEGGNSPLH
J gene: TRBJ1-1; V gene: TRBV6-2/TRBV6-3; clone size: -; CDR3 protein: ASSYSRRTGGTEAF
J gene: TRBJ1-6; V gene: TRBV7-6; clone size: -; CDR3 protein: ASSLGQGGNSPLH
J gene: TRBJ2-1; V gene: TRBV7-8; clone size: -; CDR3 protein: ASVMGRFGGGTNEQF
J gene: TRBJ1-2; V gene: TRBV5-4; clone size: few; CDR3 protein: ASSPFGQVYGYT
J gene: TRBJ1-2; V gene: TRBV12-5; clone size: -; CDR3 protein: ASGLYPYGYT
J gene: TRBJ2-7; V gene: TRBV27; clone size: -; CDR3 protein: ASRKPDSNFYEQY
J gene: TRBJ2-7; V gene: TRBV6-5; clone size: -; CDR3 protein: ASRDRGGLHEQY
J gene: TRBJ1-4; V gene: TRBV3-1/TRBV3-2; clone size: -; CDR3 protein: ASSQEGRAREKLF
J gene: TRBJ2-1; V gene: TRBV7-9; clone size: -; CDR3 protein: VSGFDLHKKLDEQF
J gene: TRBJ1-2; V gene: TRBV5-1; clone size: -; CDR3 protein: ASSPAPQQWGSGYT
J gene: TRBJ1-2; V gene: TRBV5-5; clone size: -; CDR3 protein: ASSLDRQSGYT
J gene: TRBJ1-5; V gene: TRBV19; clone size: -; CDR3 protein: ASSIDRGSNQPQH
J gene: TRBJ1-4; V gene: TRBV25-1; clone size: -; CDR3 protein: ASMPPGTGGEKLF